Described below is a single T cell receptor beta chain sequence and its context. Germline assignment: CDR1 LGHNA and CDR2 YNFKEQ. CDR3 size: 16 residues. The ends lost 1 base at V and 1 base at J; junction bases unmatched: 4. The entry originates in a study of cytomegalovirus exposure and HLA in healthy donors. This PCR relied on a set of 60 Vbeta primers and 13 Jbeta primers. Clones were read by immunoSEQ multiplex PCR, and TCRdb kept only the in-frame ones, dropping some. The table has 55,000 to 80,000 clones, 70% to 90% seen once. The V gene is TRBV4-2, the J gene TRBJ2-7; 10 bases fit TRBD2. The sequence was obtained from a woman aged 30 to 39 in good health and CMV-seronegative. Sequencing used PBMCs. CDR3 sequence (DNA): TGTGCCAGCAGCCAAGTCTCTAGCGGGGGATCCTACGAGCAGTACTTC. It specifies CASSQVSSGGSYEQYF.